The 27 T cell receptor beta chains given below trace back to one sample, sequenced in a study of OX40 agonist ivuxolimab in advanced cancers. The protocol was immunoSEQ multiplex PCR, while the TCRdb copy is restricted to in-frame clones and leaves out a portion. The table lists 45,000 to 50,000 clones, 70% to 90% of them singletons. This sample comprised CD4+ or CD8+ T cells sorted from blood, obtained in a trial of the OX40 agonist ivuxolimab. The receptors originated from an adult with an advanced solid tumor such as melanoma, head and neck, liver or kidney cancer.

V and J are TRBV13 and TRBJ1-1; unclear D gene. Germline CDR1 and CDR2: PRHDT and FYEKMQ (reference sequence). V shed 3 bases and J shed 0 bases, with 8 bases lying between them. This CDR3 region has 14 residues. The CDR3, as DNA: TGTGCCAGCAGCTTGGTCAGACTGAACACTGAAGCTTTCTTT. Residues: CASSLVRLNTEAFF.

V usage is TRBV5-6 and J usage is TRBJ2-7, with a weak D call TRBD1 (6 bases). Trimming shortened V by 2 bases and J by 3 bases, and 9 bases separated the two germline ends. In germline, CDR1 is SGHDT, CDR2 YYEEEE. This CDR3 comprises 13 residues. CDR3 nucleotides: TGTGCCAGCAGCTTCGGACAGAACTACGAGCAGTACTTC. Its translation is CASSFGQNYEQYF.

V is TRBV6-6 and J is TRBJ2-7; 8 nucleotides align to TRBD2. CDR3 length: 14 amino acids. CDR1 and CDR2 (germline): MNHNY, SVGAGI (reference sequence). With V trimmed by 2 bases and J by 4 bases, 4 bases remained unmatched. This CDR3 is CASSYTGGRYEQYF. The CDR3 DNA is TGTGCCAGCAGTTACACGGGGGGGAGGTACGAGCAGTACTTC.

The chain couples TRBV6-5 to TRBJ1-4, with a weak D call TRBD1 (6 bases). The germline V gene encodes CDR1 MNHEY and CDR2 SVGAGI. Trimming took off 6 bases at V and 6 bases at J, with 17 bases between the two ends. CDR3 length: 15 amino acids. CDR3 in DNA: TGTGCCAGCAGCACCCAAGAGGGGGGTGATGAAAAACTGTTTTTT. It translates to CASSTQEGGDEKLFF.

V and J are TRBV19 and TRBJ2-7; D remains unclear. The V and J ends lost 3 bases and 5 bases respectively, with 20 bases between them. This CDR3 comprises 16 residues. Germline V CDR1 and CDR2: LNHDA, SQIVND (reference sequence). The CDR3: CASSISEELPWNEQYF. In DNA, the CDR3 is TGTGCCAGTAGTATCTCAGAGGAGCTGCCCTGGAACGAGCAGTACTTC.

This chain links TRBV19 with TRBJ2-7; TRBD1 matches 10 bases. Germline V gene lookup returns CDR1 LNHDA and CDR2 SQIVND (reference sequence). V trimming: 2 bases; J trimming: 7 bases; junction bases outside the gene matches: 8. CDR3 size: 15 residues. DNA of the CDR3: TGTGCCAGTAGTATATCGGGACAGGGGCCTAAAGAGCAGTACTTC. This encodes CASSISGQGPKEQYF.

The chain couples TRBV19 to TRBJ2-1; D may correspond to TRBD1 or TRBD2 (5 bases each). Germline-derived CDR1 and CDR2 are LNHDA and SQIVND (reference sequence). V lost 1 base and J lost 4, with 8 bases in between. CDR3 length: 14 residues. CDR3 loop: CASSIGGTYNEQFF. The CDR3 DNA reads TGTGCCAGTAGTATAGGGGGGACGTACAATGAGCAGTTCTTC.

The chain links TRBV18 to TRBJ1-1; D call uncertain. Germline CDR1 and CDR2: KGHSH and LQKENI. CDR3 length: 14 amino acids. Trimming shortened V by 0 bases and J by 0 bases, and 5 bases separated the two germline ends. The CDR3 DNA sequence: TGTGCCAGCTCACCACCTGTCGTGAACACTGAAGCTTTCTTT. Translation gives CASSPPVVNTEAFF.

This rearrangement joins TRBV7-8 to TRBJ2-5, with D perhaps TRBD1 (5 bases). Near its end, the DNA agrees better with TRBJ2-7, so the J call may be wrong. The germline gives CDR1 SGHVS, CDR2 FQNEAQ. The CDR3 has 15 residues. CDR3 sequence: CASSLFQGPTYEQYF. The CDR3 coding sequence is TGTGCCAGCAGCTTATTCCAGGGCCCCACCTACGAGCAGTACTTC.

V and J are TRBV4-1 and TRBJ2-5; 10 bases match TRBD1. This CDR3 comprises 15 residues. Trimming cost V 8 bases and J 4 bases; bases outside gene matches: 10. Germline CDR1 and CDR2: MGHRA and YSYEKL. CDR3 loop: CASQTGTGEGETQYF. The CDR3, as DNA: TGCGCCAGCCAAACCGGGACAGGGGAAGGAGAGACCCAGTACTTC.

This chain joins TRBV5-5 and TRBJ1-1; TRBD1 matches 7 bases. This CDR3 is 15 amino acids long. CDR1 is SGHKS, CDR2 YYEKEE, per germline (reference sequence). Trimming cost V 0 bases and J 3 bases; bases outside gene matches: 5. For the CDR3, the DNA is TGTGCCAGCAGCTTGGTAGGGGACAGCTACACTGAAGCTTTCTTT. It translates to CASSLVGDSYTEAFF.

The chain recombines TRBV7-6 with TRBJ1-6, with D tentatively TRBD1 (6 bases). The CDR3 is 15 amino acids. V was pared by 5 bases and J by 8 bases, with 16 bases between. Germline lookup yields CDR1 SGHVS and CDR2 FNYEAQ. The CDR3 sequence: CASSPYYRADSPLHF. The CDR3 region has the DNA TGTGCCAGCAGCCCCTATTACAGGGCGGATTCACCCCTCCACTTT.

V gene TRBV29-1 combines with J gene TRBJ2-7; D unclear. Per germline, CDR1 SQVTM and CDR2 ANQGSEA. V was trimmed by 1 base and J by 0 bases, leaving 10 bases between them. The CDR3 contains 14 residues. CDR3 region: CSVEGGPSSYEQYF. The CDR3 DNA reads as TGCAGCGTTGAAGGGGGTCCCTCCTCCTACGAGCAGTACTTC.

V usage is TRBV7-9 and J usage is TRBJ2-7, with D hard to call. V dropped 1 base and J dropped 3 bases, with 13 bases sitting between them. Germline V gives CDR1 SEHNR, CDR2 FQNEAQ (reference sequence). CDR3 length: 15 amino acids. CDR3 sequence (DNA): TGTGCCAGCAGCTTAGTGTCTCTGGCTTTCTACGAGCAGTACTTC. Protein sequence: CASSLVSLAFYEQYF. The variable domain in full, with the rest retrieved from reference TRBV7-9 and TRBJ2-7, is DTGVSQNPRHKITKRGQNVTFRCDPISEHNRLYWYRQTLGQGPEFLTYFQNEAQLEKSRLLSDRFSAERPKGSFSTLEIQRTEQGDSAMYLCASSLVSLAFYEQYFGPGTRLTVT.

This clone was seen a few times. This chain's CDR3 is CASSSDPDQPQHF. In DNA form, the CDR3 reads TGTGCCAGTAGTTCCGACCCTGATCAGCCCCAGCATTTT. The chain carries TRBV19 and TRBJ1-5; D uncertain. Germline assignment: CDR1 LNHDA and CDR2 SQIVND (reference sequence). Trimming cost V 5 bases and J 5 bases, with 10 bases left between them. CDR3 length: 13 residues. The variable domain in full, with the rest retrieved from reference TRBV19 and TRBJ1-5, is DGGITQSPKYLFRKEGQNVTLSCEQNLNHDAMYWYRQDPGQGLRLIYYSQIVNDFQKGDIAEGYSVSREKKESFPLTVTSAQKNPTAFYLCASSSDPDQPQHFGDGTRLSIL.

The rearrangement links TRBV4-3 to TRBJ1-2; D unclear. Germline V gene data show CDR1 as LGHNA and CDR2 as YSLEER. CDR3 length: 14 residues. V was trimmed by 1 base and J by 4 bases, leaving 10 bases between them. CDR3 residues: CASSQVSTSYGYTF. The CDR3 nucleotides read TGCGCCAGCAGCCAAGTATCAACGAGCTATGGCTACACCTTC.

V gene TRBV7-2 combines with J gene TRBJ2-2, with D possibly being TRBD1 or TRBD2 (5 bases each). Germline lookup yields CDR1 SGHTA and CDR2 FQGNSA. Trimming stripped 4 bases from V and 0 bases from J, with 18 bases between. CDR3 length: 18 amino acids. The CDR3 loop reads CASSYRGRVYTNTGELFF. The CDR3, as DNA: TGTGCCAGCAGCTATCGGGGCCGGGTTTATACGAACACCGGGGAGCTGTTTTTT.

Note on this clone: At the DNA level, this CDR3 is encoded by other sequences in the same sample as well. The chain recombines TRBV9 with TRBJ2-3; TRBD2 might be the D (6 bases). Trimming pared 2 bases from V and 0 bases from J, leaving 10 bases between. The CDR3 covers 15 residues. CDR1 and CDR2 from the germline V gene are SGDLS and YYNGEE. The CDR3 sequence is CASSVGGGSTDTQYF. The CDR3 nucleotides are TGTGCCAGCAGCGTGGGGGGAGGTAGCACAGATACGCAGTATTTT.

The V call is TRBV5-1, the J call TRBJ2-1, with 13 positions matching TRBD2. After removal of 1 base from V and 6 bases from J, the junction contained 13 bases not matched to a gene. CDR1 and CDR2 (germline): SGHRS, YFSETQ. CDR3 length equals 19 residues. CDR3 in DNA: TGCGCCAGCAGCTTGTCGACTAGCGGGGGGTCCCGATGGTCCAATGAGCAGTTCTTC. Its protein product is CASSLSTSGGSRWSNEQFF.

The V call is TRBV10-3, the J call TRBJ1-2, with D unclear. Trimming removed 7 bases from V and 4 bases from J, with 16 bases in between. This CDR3 comprises 14 residues. CDR1 is ENHRY, CDR2 SYGVKD, per germline. The CDR3, as DNA: TGTGCCATCAAGAGGACTTCCCTCACCTATGGCTACACCTTC. Translated: CAIKRTSLTYGYTF.

The CDR3 bases are TGTGCCAGCAGCCAAGAGGGAATAAACTCCTACGAGCAGTACTTC. It specifies CASSQEGINSYEQYF. This chain joins TRBV14 and TRBJ2-7; no clear D gene. Germline V gene data show CDR1 as SGHDN and CDR2 as FVKESK. The CDR3 is 15 amino acids. V lost 0 bases to trimming and J lost 0 bases, with 9 bases between them. The whole variable domain, remainder taken from reference TRBV14 and TRBJ2-7, is EAGVTQFPSHSVIEKGQTVTLRCDPISGHDNLYWYRRVMGKEIKFLLHFVKESKQDESGMPNNRFLAERTGGTYSTLKVQPAELEDSGVYFCASSQEGINSYEQYFGPGTRLTVT.

V gene TRBV15 combines with J gene TRBJ1-2, with 8 bases aligning to TRBD1. Germline lookup yields CDR1 LNHNV and CDR2 YYDKDF (reference sequence). The CDR3 has 15 residues. V lost 2 bases and J lost 4; bases outside the gene matches: 6. Here the CDR3 reads CATSRYPGGAYGYTF. The CDR3 coding sequence is TGTGCCACCAGCAGATACCCAGGGGGCGCCTATGGCTACACCTTC.

This sequence joins TRBV5-5 and TRBJ2-7; D not resolved. In germline, CDR1 is SGHKS, CDR2 YYEKEE (reference sequence). This CDR3 is 13 amino acids long. Trimming pared 0 bases from V and 6 bases from J, leaving 10 bases between. CDR3 protein: CASSLAGHTEQYF. CDR3 bases: TGTGCCAGCAGCTTGGCCGGTCACACCGAGCAGTACTTC. Full variable domain (remainder filled in from reference TRBV5-5 and TRBJ2-7): DAGVTQSPTHLIKTRGQQVTLRCSPISGHKSVSWYQQVLGQGPQFIFQYYEKEERGRGNFPDRFSARQFPNYSSELNVNALLLGDSALYLCASSLAGHTEQYFGPGTRLTVT.

A single count supports this clone. This chain links TRBV6-6 with TRBJ1-5, with no clear D. The V and J ends lost 4 bases and 2 bases respectively, with 12 bases between them. CDR1 MNHNY and CDR2 SVGAGI come from the germline V gene (reference sequence). The CDR3 contains 15 residues. In nucleotides, the CDR3 is TGTGCCAGCAGTTTCCTGAGAGAAGGCAATCAGCCCCAGCATTTT. It codes for CASSFLREGNQPQHF.

The chain uses TRBV19 and TRBJ2-7; tentative D call: TRBD2 (5 bases). Looked up from germline, CDR1 is LNHDA and CDR2 is SQIVND (reference sequence). The CDR3 consists of 15 residues. The V end lost 5 bases, the J end lost 2 bases, and 16 bases lay between the germline ends. The CDR3 is CASSLDSLGAYEQYF. In nucleotides, the CDR3 is TGTGCCAGTAGTCTGGACTCCCTGGGAGCCTACGAGCAGTACTTC.

The CDR3 here is CASSPWLSGYGYTF. In DNA, the CDR3 is TGTGCCAGCAGCCCGTGGTTAAGCGGCTATGGCTACACCTTC. The chain recombines TRBV9 with TRBJ1-2; D remains ambiguous. The CDR3 totals 14 residues. Germline assignment: CDR1 SGDLS and CDR2 YYNGEE. With 4 bases removed from V and 4 bases from J, the gap between germline ends came to 14 bases.

J is TRBJ2-1 and V is TRBV7-6; a possible D gene is TRBD2 (6 bases). The germline V and J ends were trimmed by 5 bases and 1 base, with 18 bases remaining between them. Germline V gives CDR1 SGHVS, CDR2 FNYEAQ. This CDR3 contains 17 residues. The CDR3 loop is CASSPSGWGRSYNEQFF. The CDR3 DNA follows: TGTGCCAGCAGCCCCTCTGGGTGGGGGAGGTCCTACAATGAGCAGTTCTTC.